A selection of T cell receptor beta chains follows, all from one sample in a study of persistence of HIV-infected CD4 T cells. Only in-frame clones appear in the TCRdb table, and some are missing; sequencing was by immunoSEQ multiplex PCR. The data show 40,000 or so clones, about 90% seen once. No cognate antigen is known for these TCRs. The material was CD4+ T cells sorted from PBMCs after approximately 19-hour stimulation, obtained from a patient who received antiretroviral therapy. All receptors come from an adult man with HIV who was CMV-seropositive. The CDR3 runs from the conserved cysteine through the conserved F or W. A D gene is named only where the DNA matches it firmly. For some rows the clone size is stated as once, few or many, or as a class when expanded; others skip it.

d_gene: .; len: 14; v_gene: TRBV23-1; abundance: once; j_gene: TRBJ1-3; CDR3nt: TGCGCCAGCCGACAACGGGGGGACGGAAACACCATATATTTT; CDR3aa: CASRQRGDGNTIYF
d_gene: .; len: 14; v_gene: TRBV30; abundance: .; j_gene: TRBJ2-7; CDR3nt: TGTGCCTGGAGTAGGGGGGGATCTTCCTACGAGCAGTACTTC; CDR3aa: CAWSRGGSSYEQYF
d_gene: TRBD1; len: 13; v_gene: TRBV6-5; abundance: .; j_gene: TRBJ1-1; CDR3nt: TGTGCCGGGGGGGACAGGGGGCGGCTGGGAGCTTTCTTT; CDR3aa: CAGGDRGRLGAFF
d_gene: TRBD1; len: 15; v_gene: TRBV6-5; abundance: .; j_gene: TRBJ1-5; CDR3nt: TGTGCCAGCACTAAAAACAGGGGTAGCAATCAGCCCCAGCATTTT; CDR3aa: CASTKNRGSNQPQHF
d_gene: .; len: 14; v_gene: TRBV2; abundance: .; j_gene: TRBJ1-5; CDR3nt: TGTGCCAGCAGTGGGGACGGAAGCAATCAGCCCCAGCATTTT; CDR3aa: CASSGDGSNQPQHF
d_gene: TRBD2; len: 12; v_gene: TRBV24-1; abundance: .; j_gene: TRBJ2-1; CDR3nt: TGTGCCACCGGAACCGGGGGGAGTGAGCAGTTCTTC; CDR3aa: CATGTGGSEQFF
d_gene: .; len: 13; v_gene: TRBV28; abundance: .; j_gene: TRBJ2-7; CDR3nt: TGTGCCAGCAGCTTGGGGGGCCCCCACGAGCAGTACTTC; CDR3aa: CASSLGGPHEQYF
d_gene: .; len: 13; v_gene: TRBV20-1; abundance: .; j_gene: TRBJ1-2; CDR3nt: TGCAGTGCTAGTACAGGGACGGACTATGGCTACACCTTC; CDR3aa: CSASTGTDYGYTF
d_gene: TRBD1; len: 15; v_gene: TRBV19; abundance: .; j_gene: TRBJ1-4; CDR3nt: TGTGCCACTCGACAGGGCCCTGCAACTAATGAAAAACTGTTTTTT; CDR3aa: CATRQGPATNEKLFF
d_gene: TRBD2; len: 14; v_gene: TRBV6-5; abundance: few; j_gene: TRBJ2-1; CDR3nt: TGTGCCAGCACCCCACTTGGCGGGGGAAATGAGCAGTTCTTC; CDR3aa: CASTPLGGGNEQFF
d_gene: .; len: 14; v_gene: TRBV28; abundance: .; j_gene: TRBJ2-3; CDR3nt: TGTGCCAGCAGTTGGGGGCGGGGGACAGATACGCAGTATTTT; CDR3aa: CASSWGRGTDTQYF
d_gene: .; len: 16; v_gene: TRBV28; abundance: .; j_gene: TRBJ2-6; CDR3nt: TGTGCCAGCAGTCCCAACACGGGATCTGGGGCCAACGTCCTGACTTTC; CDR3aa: CASSPNTGSGANVLTF
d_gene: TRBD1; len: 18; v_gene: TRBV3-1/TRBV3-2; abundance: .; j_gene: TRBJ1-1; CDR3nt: TGTGCCAGCAGCCAAGTCGGGGGGACAGGGGGCAGTTGGGCTGAAGCTTTCTTT; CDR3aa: CASSQVGGTGGSWAEAFF
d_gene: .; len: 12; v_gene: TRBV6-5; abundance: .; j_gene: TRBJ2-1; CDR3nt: TGTGCCAGCAAAAAAATATACAATGAGCAGTTCTTC; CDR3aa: CASKKIYNEQFF
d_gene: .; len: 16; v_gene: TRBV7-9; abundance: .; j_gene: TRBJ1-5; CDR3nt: TGTGCCAGCAGCTTAGGTTCGGGGGCCCCCAATCAGCCCCAGCATTTT; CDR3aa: CASSLGSGAPNQPQHF
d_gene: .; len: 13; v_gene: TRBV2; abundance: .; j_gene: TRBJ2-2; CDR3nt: TGTGCCAGCAGCAGATCGAACACCGGGGAGCTGTTTTTT; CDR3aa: CASSRSNTGELFF
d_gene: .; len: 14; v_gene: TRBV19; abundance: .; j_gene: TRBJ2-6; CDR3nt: TGTGCCAGTAGTATCCAATCGGGGGCCAACGTCCTGACTTTC; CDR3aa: CASSIQSGANVLTF
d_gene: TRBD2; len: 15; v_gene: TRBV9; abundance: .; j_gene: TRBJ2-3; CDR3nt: TGTGCCAGCAGCCCCAGCGGGGGGGCCAGGGATACGCAGTATTTT; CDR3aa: CASSPSGGARDTQYF
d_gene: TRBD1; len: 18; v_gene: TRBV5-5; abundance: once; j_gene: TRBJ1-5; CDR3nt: TGTGCCAGCAGCCAGACTGCCGGGACAGGGTATAGCAATCAGCCCCAGCATTTT; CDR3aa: CASSQTAGTGYSNQPQHF
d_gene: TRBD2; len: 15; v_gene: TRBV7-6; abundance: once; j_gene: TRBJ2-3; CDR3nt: TGTGCCAGCAGCTCGACTAGCGGGGGGCAGAATACGCAGTATTTT; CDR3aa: CASSSTSGGQNTQYF
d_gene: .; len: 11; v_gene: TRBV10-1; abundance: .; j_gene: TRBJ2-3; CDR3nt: TGCGCCAGCAGTCCCGGGACTACGCAGTATTTT; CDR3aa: CASSPGTTQYF
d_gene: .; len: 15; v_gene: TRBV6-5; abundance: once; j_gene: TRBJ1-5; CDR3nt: TGTGCCAGCTGGGACGGGAGTACGAACAATCAGCCCCAACATTTT; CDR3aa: CASWDGSTNNQPQHF
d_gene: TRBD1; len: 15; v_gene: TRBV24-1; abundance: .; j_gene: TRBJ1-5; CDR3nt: TGTGCCACCAGTGACCGGACAGGGGAAAGTCAGCCCCAGCATTTT; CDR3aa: CATSDRTGESQPQHF
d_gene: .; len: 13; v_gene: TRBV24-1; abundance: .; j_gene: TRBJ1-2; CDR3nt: TGTGCCACCAGTGATTTGAGGGAGCATGGCTACACCTTC; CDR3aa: CATSDLREHGYTF
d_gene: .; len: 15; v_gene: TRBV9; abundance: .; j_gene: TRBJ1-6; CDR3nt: TGTGCCAGCAGCGCAACAGGTGCCCCTAATTCACCCCTCCACTTT; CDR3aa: CASSATGAPNSPLHF
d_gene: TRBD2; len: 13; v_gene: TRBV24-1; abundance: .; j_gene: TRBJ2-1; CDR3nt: TGTGCCACCCGTCGGGGGGGTATTAATGAGCAGTTCTTC; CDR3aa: CATRRGGINEQFF
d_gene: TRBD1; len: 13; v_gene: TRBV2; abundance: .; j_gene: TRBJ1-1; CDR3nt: TGTGCCAGCGCTGGACAGGCGAACACTGAAGCTTTCTTT; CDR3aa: CASAGQANTEAFF
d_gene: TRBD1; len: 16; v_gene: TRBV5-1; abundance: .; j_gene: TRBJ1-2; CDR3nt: TGCGCCAGCAGCTCGGATGGACAGGGGGCGAACTATGGCTACACCTTC; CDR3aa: CASSSDGQGANYGYTF
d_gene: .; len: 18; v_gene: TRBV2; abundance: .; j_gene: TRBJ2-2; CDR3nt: TGTGCCAGCAGTGGACCCCAGGGTAGAATCGCGAACACCGGGGAGCTGTTTTTT; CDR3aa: CASSGPQGRIANTGELFF
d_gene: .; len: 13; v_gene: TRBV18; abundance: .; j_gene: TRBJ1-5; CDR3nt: TGTGCCAGCTCACCGGGGGGTGATCGGCCCCAGCATTTT; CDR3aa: CASSPGGDRPQHF
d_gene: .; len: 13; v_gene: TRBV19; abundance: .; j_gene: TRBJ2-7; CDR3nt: TGTGCCAGTAGTATTATGAAAGGCTACGAGCAGTACTTC; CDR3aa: CASSIMKGYEQYF
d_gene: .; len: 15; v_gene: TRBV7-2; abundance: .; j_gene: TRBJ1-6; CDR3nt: TGTGCCAGCAGCGCCAGGGCAGCGCAAAATTCACCCCTCCACTTT; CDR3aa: CASSARAAQNSPLHF
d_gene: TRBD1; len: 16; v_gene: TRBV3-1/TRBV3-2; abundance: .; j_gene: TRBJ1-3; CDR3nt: TGTGCCAGCAGCCAATGGCAGGGGGTATCTGGAAACACCATATATTTT; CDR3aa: CASSQWQGVSGNTIYF
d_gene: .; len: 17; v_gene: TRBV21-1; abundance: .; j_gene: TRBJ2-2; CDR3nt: TGTGCCAGCAGCAAAACAAGGACAGACCCGAACACCGGGGAGCTGTTTTTT; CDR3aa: CASSKTRTDPNTGELFF
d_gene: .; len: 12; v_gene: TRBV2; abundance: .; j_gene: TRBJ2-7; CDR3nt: TGTGCCAGCAGTCGGAGGTCACACGAGCAGTACTTC; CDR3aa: CASSRRSHEQYF
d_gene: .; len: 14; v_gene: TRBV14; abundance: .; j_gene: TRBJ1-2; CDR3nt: TGTGCCAGCAGCCAAGCGACGGGAGGCTATGGCTACACCTTC; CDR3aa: CASSQATGGYGYTF
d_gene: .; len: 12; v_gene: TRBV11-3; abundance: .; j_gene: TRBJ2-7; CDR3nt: TGTGCCAGCAGCTTACGGGCGAACGAGCAGTACTTC; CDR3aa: CASSLRANEQYF
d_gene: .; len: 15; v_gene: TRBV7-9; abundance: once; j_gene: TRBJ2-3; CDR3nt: TGTGCCAGCAGCTTAGGGGGGGCCTATACAGATACGCAGTATTTT; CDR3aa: CASSLGGAYTDTQYF
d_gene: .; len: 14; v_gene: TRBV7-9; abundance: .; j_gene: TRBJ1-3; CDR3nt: TGTGCCAGCAGCTTGGTGGGATCTGGAAACACCATATATTTT; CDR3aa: CASSLVGSGNTIYF
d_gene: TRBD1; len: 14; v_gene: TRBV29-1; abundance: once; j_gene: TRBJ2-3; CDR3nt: TGCAGCGTTGACAGGGGGCTAAGTCGGGATACGCAGTATTTT; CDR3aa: CSVDRGLSRDTQYF
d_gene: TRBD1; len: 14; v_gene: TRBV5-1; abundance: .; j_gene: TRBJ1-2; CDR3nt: TGCGCCAGCAGGTTAACAGGGGGACCCATTGGCTACACCTTC; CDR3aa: CASRLTGGPIGYTF
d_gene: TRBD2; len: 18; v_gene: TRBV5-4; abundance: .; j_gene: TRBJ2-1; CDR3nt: TGTGCCAGCAGCTCCGCGCTGCCTAGCGGGGGAAGTTTCAATGAGCAGTTCTTC; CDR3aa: CASSSALPSGGSFNEQFF
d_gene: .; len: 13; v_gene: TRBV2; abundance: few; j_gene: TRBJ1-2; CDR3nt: TGTGCCAGCAGTCACAGGGAAAACTATGGCTACACCTTC; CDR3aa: CASSHRENYGYTF
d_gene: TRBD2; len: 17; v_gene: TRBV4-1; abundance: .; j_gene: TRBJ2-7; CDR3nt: TGCGCCAGCAGCCAAGCCGAAGGAGCGGGGGGGCGGTACGAGCAGTACTTC; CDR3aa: CASSQAEGAGGRYEQYF
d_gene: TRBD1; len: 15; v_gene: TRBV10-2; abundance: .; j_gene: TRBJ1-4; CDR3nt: TGCGCCAGCCAGTCCTCAGGGGGCCCTAATGAAAAACTGTTTTTT; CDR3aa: CASQSSGGPNEKLFF
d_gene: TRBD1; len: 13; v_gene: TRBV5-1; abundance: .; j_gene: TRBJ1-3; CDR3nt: TGCGCCAGCAGCTCCGGGACAGCAAACACCATATATTTT; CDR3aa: CASSSGTANTIYF
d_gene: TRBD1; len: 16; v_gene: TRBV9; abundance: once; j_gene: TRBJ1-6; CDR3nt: TGTGCCAGCAGCGCCGGACAGGGGGCGCGGAATTCACCCCTCCACTTT; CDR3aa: CASSAGQGARNSPLHF
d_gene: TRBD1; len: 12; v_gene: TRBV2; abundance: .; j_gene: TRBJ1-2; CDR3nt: TGTGCCAGACAGGGGAGTGTAGGTGGCTACACCTTC; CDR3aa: CARQGSVGGYTF
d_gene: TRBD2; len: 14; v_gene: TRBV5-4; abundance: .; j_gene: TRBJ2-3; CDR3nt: TGTGCCAGCAGCTTAGCGGGGGGCGCAGATACGCAGTATTTT; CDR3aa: CASSLAGGADTQYF
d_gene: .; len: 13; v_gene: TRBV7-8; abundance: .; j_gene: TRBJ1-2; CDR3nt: TGTGCCAGCAGCTTGGGGGGAGGTGATGGCTACACCTTC; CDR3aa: CASSLGGGDGYTF
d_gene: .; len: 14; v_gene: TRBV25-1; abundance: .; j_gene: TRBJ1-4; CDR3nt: TGTGCCAGCAGTTCAATGGGGGGATATGAAAAACTGTTTTTT; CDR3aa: CASSSMGGYEKLFF
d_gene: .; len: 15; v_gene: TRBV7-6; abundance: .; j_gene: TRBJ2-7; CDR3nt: TGTGCCAGCAGCTTTGACAGAGGGTCTACCTACGAGCAGTACTTC; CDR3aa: CASSFDRGSTYEQYF
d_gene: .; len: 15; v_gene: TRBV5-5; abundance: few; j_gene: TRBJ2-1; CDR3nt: TGTGCCAGCAGCTTGGTTAGGGCGATCGGCAATGAGCAGTTCTTC; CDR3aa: CASSLVRAIGNEQFF
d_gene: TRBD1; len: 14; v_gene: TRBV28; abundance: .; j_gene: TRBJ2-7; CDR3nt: TGTGCCAGCAAGGGGGACAGGGCTTCAGGAGAGCAGTACTTC; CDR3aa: CASKGDRASGEQYF
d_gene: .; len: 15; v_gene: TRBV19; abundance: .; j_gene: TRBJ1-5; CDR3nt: TGTGCCAGTAGTCCCCAGGCGAGCCCTAATCAGCCCCAGCATTTT; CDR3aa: CASSPQASPNQPQHF
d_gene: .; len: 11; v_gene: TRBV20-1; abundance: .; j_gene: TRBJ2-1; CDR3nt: TGCAGTGCTAGGAGGGTCCATGAGCAGTTCTTC; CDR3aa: CSARRVHEQFF
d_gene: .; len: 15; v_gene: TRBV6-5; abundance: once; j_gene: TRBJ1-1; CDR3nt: TGTGCCAGCAGTTACAAAGGGGGGCCGGCGACTGAAGCTTTCTTT; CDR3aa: CASSYKGGPATEAFF
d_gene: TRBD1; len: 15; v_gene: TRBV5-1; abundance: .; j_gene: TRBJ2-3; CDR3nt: TGCGCCAGCAGCCCGACAGGGGGATTCACAGATACGCAGTATTTT; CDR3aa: CASSPTGGFTDTQYF